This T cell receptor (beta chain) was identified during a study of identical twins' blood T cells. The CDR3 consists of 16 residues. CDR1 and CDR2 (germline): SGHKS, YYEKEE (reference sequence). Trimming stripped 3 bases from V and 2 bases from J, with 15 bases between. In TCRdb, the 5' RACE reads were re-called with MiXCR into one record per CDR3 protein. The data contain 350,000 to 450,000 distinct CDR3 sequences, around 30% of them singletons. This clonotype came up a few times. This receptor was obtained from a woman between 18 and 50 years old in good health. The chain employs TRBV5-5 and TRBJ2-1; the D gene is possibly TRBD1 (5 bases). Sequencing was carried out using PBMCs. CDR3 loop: CASSSGMDHTYNEQFF. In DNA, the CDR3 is TGTGCCAGCAGCTCAGGGATGGACCACACCTACAATGAGCAGTTCTTC.